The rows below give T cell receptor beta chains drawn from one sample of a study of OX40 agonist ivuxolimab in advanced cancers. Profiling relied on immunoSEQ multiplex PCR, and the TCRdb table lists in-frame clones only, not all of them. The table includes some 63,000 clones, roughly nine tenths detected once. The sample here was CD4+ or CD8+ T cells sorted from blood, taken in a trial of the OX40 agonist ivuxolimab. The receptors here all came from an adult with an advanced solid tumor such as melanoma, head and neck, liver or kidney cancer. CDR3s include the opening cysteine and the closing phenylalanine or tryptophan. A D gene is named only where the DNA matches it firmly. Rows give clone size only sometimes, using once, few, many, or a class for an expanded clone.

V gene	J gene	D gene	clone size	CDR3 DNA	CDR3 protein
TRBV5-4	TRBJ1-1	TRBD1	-	TGTGCCAGCAGCTTGGAGGGCAGGGGGCCCTTGAACACTGAAGCTTTCTTT	CASSLEGRGPLNTEAFF
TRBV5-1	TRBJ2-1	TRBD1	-	TGCGCCAGCAGCTTGGACAGGGGGAATGAGCAGTTCTTC	CASSLDRGNEQFF
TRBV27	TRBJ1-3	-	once	TGTGCCAGCAGTTTCCTCGGAGGGCCTGGAAACACCATATATTTT	CASSFLGGPGNTIYF
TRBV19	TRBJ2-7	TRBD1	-	TGTGCCAGTAGTAAGGACAGGTCTTCCTCCGAGCAGTACTTC	CASSKDRSSSEQYF
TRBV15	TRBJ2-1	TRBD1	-	TGTGCCACCAGCACAAGGGACAGGGGCCACAATGAGCAGTTCTTC	CATSTRDRGHNEQFF
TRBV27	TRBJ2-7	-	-	TGTGCCAGCAGTTTGACAGTCGATTCCTACGAGCAGTACTTC	CASSLTVDSYEQYF
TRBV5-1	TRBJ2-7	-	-	TGCGCCAGCAGCAGGGACACCACCTACGAGCAGTACTTC	CASSRDTTYEQYF
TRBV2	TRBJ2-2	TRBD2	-	TGTGCCACCTTACTAGCGGGGGAGCGCACCGGGGAGCTGTTTTTT	CATLLAGERTGELFF
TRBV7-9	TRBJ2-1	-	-	TGTGCCAGCAGTAAGGAGAGCAATGAGCAGTTCTTC	CASSKESNEQFF
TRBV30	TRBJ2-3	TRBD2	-	TGTGCCTGGAGTGTAGCGGGGGGGGGCTTAGATACGCAGTATTTT	CAWSVAGGGLDTQYF
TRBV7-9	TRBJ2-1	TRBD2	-	TGTGCCAGCAGCTTAGCGCGGGGGATGGGTGGTGAGCAGTTCTTC	CASSLARGMGGEQFF
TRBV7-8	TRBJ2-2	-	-	TGTGCCAGCAGCACGCCGATAACAGGGATCCGAACCGGGGAGCTGTTTTTT	CASSTPITGIRTGELFF
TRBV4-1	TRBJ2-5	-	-	TGCGCCAGCAGCCAAGAGTCGGGACCCCAGTACTTC	CASSQESGPQYF
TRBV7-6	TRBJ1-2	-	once	TGTGCCAGCAGCTTAGCGACCGGGTCCCTAGCTAACTATGGCTACACCTTC	CASSLATGSLANYGYTF
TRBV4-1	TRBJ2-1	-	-	TGCGCCAGCAGCCGCGTCTACAATGAGCAGTTCTTC	CASSRVYNEQFF
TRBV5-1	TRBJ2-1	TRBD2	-	TGCGCCAGCAGCTTATCTAGCGGGACCTACTCTGAGCAGTTCTTC	CASSLSSGTYSEQFF
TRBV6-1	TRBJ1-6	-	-	TGTGCCAGCAGAACCACAGGGAACAATTCACCCCTCCACTTT	CASRTTGNNSPLHF
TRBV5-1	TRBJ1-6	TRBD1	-	TGCGCCAGCAGCTTGGGGGACAGGGGGCCCCTCCACTTT	CASSLGDRGPLHF
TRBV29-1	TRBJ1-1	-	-	TGCAGCGTTGATACCGGGGGTTACACTGAAGCTTTCTTT	CSVDTGGYTEAFF
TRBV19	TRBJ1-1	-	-	TGTGCCAGTAGTATGCCCCTGGGGGGTATCACTGAAGCTTTCTTT	CASSMPLGGITEAFF
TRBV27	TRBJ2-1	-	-	TGTGCCAGCAGTTACGGGAGCTCCTACAATGAGCAGTTCTTC	CASSYGSSYNEQFF
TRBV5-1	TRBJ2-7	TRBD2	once	TGCGCCAGCAGTCTGGACCTAGCGGTTTCCTACGAGCAGTACTTC	CASSLDLAVSYEQYF
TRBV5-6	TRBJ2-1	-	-	TGTGCCAGCAGCTTCGGACTGGGGGGTGAGCAGTTCTTC	CASSFGLGGEQFF
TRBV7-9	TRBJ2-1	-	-	TGTGCCAGCAGCTTGGTTGCAGGAGAGCAGTTCTTC	CASSLVAGEQFF
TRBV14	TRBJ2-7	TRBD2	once	TGTGCCAGCAGCCAAGGGGGAGGGGTCGCTGTCCACTACGAGCAGTACTTC	CASSQGGGVAVHYEQYF
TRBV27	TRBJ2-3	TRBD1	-	TGTGCCAGCAGTTTTGGGACAGGGACGCCAGATACGCAGTATTTT	CASSFGTGTPDTQYF
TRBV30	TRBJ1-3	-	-	TGTGCCTGGGGACCCGCTGGGGGTAGAGGAAACACCATATATTTT	CAWGPAGGRGNTIYF
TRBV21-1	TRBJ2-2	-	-	TGTGCCAGCAGCAATGGACTAGCGGGGACCGGGGAGCTGTTTTTT	CASSNGLAGTGELFF
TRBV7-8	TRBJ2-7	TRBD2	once	TGTGCCAGCAGCTCCGCTAGCGGGTTAAGCTCCTACGAGCAGTACTTC	CASSSASGLSSYEQYF
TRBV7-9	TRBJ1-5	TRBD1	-	TGTGCCAGCAGCTCGTCGGACAGGGATGGCAATCAGCCCCAGCATTTT	CASSSSDRDGNQPQHF
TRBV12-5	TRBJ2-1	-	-	TGTGCTAGTGGACACGTCGGCAATGAGCAGTTCTTC	CASGHVGNEQFF
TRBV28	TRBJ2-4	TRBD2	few	TGTGCCAGCAGTCTTAGCGGGAGTTTAACCAAAAACATTCAGTACTTC	CASSLSGSLTKNIQYF
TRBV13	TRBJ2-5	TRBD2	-	TGTGCCAGCAGCGAGGGACTAGCGGAACAAGAGACCCAGTACTTC	CASSEGLAEQETQYF
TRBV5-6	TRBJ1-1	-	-	TGTGCCAGCAGCTTGGGAGGCGCGGGTGAAGCTTTCTTT	CASSLGGAGEAFF
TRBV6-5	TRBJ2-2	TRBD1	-	TGTGCCAGCAGTTACGGGACAGGCAGGACCGGGGAGCTGTTTTTT	CASSYGTGRTGELFF
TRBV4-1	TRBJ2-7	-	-	TGCGCCAGCAGCCAAGGGGCCTCCCTCCCCTCCTACGAGCAGTACTTC	CASSQGASLPSYEQYF
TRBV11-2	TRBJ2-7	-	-	TGTGCCAGCAGCTTTGGCCCCTCCTACGAGCAGTACTTC	CASSFGPSYEQYF